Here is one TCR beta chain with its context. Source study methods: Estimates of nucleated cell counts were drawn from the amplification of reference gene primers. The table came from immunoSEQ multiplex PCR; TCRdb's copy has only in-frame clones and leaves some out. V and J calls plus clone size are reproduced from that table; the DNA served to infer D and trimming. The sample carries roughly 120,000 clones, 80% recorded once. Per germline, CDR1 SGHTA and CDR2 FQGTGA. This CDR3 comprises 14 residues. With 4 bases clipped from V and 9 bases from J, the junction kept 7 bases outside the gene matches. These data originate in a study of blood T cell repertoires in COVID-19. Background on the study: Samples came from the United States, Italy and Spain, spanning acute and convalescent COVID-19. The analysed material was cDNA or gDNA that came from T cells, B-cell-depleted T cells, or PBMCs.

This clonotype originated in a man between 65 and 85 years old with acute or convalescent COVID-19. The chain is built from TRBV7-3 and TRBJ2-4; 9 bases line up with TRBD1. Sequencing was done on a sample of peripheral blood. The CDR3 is CASSSTGTGSIQYF. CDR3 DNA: TGTGCCAGCAGCTCCACCGGGACAGGGTCCATTCAGTACTTC.